The rows below give T cell receptor beta chains drawn from one sample of a study of STAT5B mutations in CD4+ large granular lymphocyte leukemia. Profiled with immunoSEQ multiplex PCR; TCRdb holds only in-frame clones, not every one. The repertoire holds about 30,000 clones, with roughly two thirds as singletons. Sequencing was performed on CD4+ T cells from blood buffy coats. These receptors were taken from a human donor in good health. The CDR3 runs from the conserved cysteine through the conserved F or W. A D gene is named only where the DNA matches it firmly. A clone size is listed for some rows: how often the clone was seen (once, few, many), or a class if it is expanded.

clone_size	v_call	j_call	d_call	cdr3_nt	cdr3_aa
.	TRBV2	TRBJ2-1	TRBD2	TGTGCCAGCAGCTCACTAGCGGGGCCCTACAATGAGCAGTTCTTC	CASSSLAGPYNEQFF
.	TRBV30	TRBJ1-2	.	TGTGCCTGGAGTGTGTCCGGGGGCTCTGGCTACACCTTC	CAWSVSGGSGYTF
.	TRBV6-6	TRBJ2-2	.	TGTGCCAGCAAAGAATCATTGGGCGTCGGGGAGCTGTTTTTT	CASKESLGVGELFF
.	TRBV7-6	TRBJ2-7	.	TGTGCCAGCAGCCCTAAACGAGAGGGCGAGCAGTACTTC	CASSPKREGEQYF
.	TRBV9	TRBJ2-3	TRBD2	TGTGCCAGCAGCGCCTGGACTAGCGGGTTCACAGATACGCAGTATTTT	CASSAWTSGFTDTQYF
few	TRBV2	TRBJ1-5	.	TGTGCCAGCAGTGTCTGGGATAGCAATCAGCCCCAGCATTTT	CASSVWDSNQPQHF
.	TRBV28	TRBJ1-1	TRBD1	TGTGCCAGCAGTTTAGACCTAGGGGGCAGGGCAGCTTTCTTT	CASSLDLGGRAAFF
.	TRBV27	TRBJ1-2	.	TGTGCCAGCAAAGGGGGAGGTTATGGCTACACCTTC	CASKGGGYGYTF
few	TRBV2	TRBJ1-5	.	TGTGCCAGCAATGGGGAGGGGGGTCAGCCCCAGCATTTT	CASNGEGGQPQHF
.	TRBV11-2	TRBJ1-1	.	TGTGCCAGCAGCCTAGAACGTGGGGGAATCGATGAAGCTTTCTTT	CASSLERGGIDEAFF
.	TRBV2	TRBJ1-5	TRBD1	TGTGCCAGCAGTTATGACAGGGGAAAAGATCAGCCCCAGCATTTT	CASSYDRGKDQPQHF
.	TRBV9	TRBJ2-2	TRBD1	TGTGCCAGCAGCAAAAGGGGAGGACAGGGGGCCTCGGGGGAGCTGTTTTTT	CASSKRGGQGASGELFF
.	TRBV29-1	TRBJ2-5	.	TGCAGCGTTGAAATCGGGGGAAGGCGGGCCCAGTACTTC	CSVEIGGRRAQYF
.	TRBV27	TRBJ2-7	.	TGTGCCAGCAGTTTGGCTTCAACCATTATCTACGAGCAGTACTTC	CASSLASTIIYEQYF
few	TRBV5-4	TRBJ2-2	.	TGTGCCAGCAGCATCGAGGCCCGAGGGACCGGGGAGCTGTTTTTT	CASSIEARGTGELFF
.	TRBV14	TRBJ2-3	.	TGTGCCAGCAGCCAAGGAGGGCTAGCTAGCACAGATACGCAGTATTTT	CASSQGGLASTDTQYF
once	TRBV5-6	TRBJ2-7	.	TGTGCCAGCTCCTTAGGGGGGCCCGAGCAGTACTTC	CASSLGGPEQYF
few	TRBV2	TRBJ1-4	.	TGTGCCAGCAGTGCGTTAAGGAGTAAAGGACTGTTTTTT	CASSALRSKGLFF
.	TRBV28	TRBJ1-1	.	TGTGCCAGCAGTTTAAGGGGGAGGGTTAAGAACACTGAAGCTTTCTTT	CASSLRGRVKNTEAFF
.	TRBV19	TRBJ1-1	TRBD1	TGTGCCAGTATGGGACCTAACAGGGGGAACACTGAAGCTTTCTTT	CASMGPNRGNTEAFF
.	TRBV28	TRBJ1-4	.	TGTGCCAGCAGTTTATCCGGGGGGCGGATTGAAAAACTGTTTTTT	CASSLSGGRIEKLFF
.	TRBV19	TRBJ2-5	TRBD1	TGTGCCAGTAGTATAATGGGACAGGGTATGCAGACCCAGTACTTC	CASSIMGQGMQTQYF
.	TRBV18	TRBJ1-2	.	TGTGCCAGCTCACCCCAACCTGGCTACACCTTC	CASSPQPGYTF
.	TRBV7-3	TRBJ2-7	.	TGTGCCAGCAGCCCACGGGGGGACAGGTATTCCTACGAGCAGTACTTC	CASSPRGDRYSYEQYF
.	TRBV7-9	TRBJ2-5	.	TGTGCCAGCAGCCCCCAGTTGGGAGAGACCCAGTACTTC	CASSPQLGETQYF
.	TRBV4-1	TRBJ1-1	TRBD1	TGCGCCAGCAGCCAAGAGGTAACAGGGGATTCTGAAGCTTTCTTT	CASSQEVTGDSEAFF
.	TRBV5-6	TRBJ2-5	.	TGTGCCAGCAGCCTCCGGACTGTAGAGACCCAGTACTTC	CASSLRTVETQYF
.	TRBV28	TRBJ2-7	.	TGTGCCAGCAGGACAGACGATCGGGACGGAAAGACGTACTTC	CASRTDDRDGKTYF
.	TRBV19	TRBJ1-5	.	TGTGCCAGTAGCAGTAGTCTTTATAGCAATCAGCCCCAGCATTTT	CASSSSLYSNQPQHF
.	TRBV19	TRBJ2-5	TRBD2	TGTGCCAGTAGTCTTAATAAGCGGGGTTGGCAAGAGACCCAGTACTTC	CASSLNKRGWQETQYF
.	TRBV7-9	TRBJ1-2	TRBD1	TGTGCCAGCTCGTTGGACAGGGGGGTCTATGGCTACACCTTC	CASSLDRGVYGYTF
.	TRBV6-5	TRBJ1-1	.	TGTGCCAGCAGTTCCCGAGTGGGGGTGGGGGCTGAAGCTTTCTTT	CASSSRVGVGAEAFF
.	TRBV7-3	TRBJ2-3	.	TGTGCCAGCAGCCCCGGGGACTCCGCCAGGCAGTATTTT	CASSPGDSARQYF
.	TRBV18	TRBJ2-1	.	TGTGCCAGCTCACAGAATAACAATGAGCAGTTCTTC	CASSQNNNEQFF
.	TRBV4-2	TRBJ1-4	.	TGTGCCAGCAGCCCCTATCAGGCGGGGAGAGGGACTAACTCTCCTAATGAAAAACTGTTTTTT	CASSPYQAGRGTNSPNEKLFF
.	TRBV5-4	TRBJ2-7	.	TGTGCCAGCAGTCCTTCGGGCAGGGGCGAACCCCGGCAGTACTTC	CASSPSGRGEPRQYF
.	TRBV7-3	TRBJ1-1	TRBD1	TGTGCCAGCAGCTTCGACAGGGCGGATGAAGCTTTCTTT	CASSFDRADEAFF
.	TRBV10-2	TRBJ2-7	.	TGCGCCAGCAAGAACTCCTACGAGCAGTACTTC	CASKNSYEQYF
.	TRBV9	TRBJ2-3	TRBD2	TGTGCCAGCAGCGACGGGACTAGCGGGGGGGGGTTGGACGTGACAGATACGCAGTATTTT	CASSDGTSGGGLDVTDTQYF
.	TRBV30	TRBJ2-5	.	TGTGCCTGGAGTGATAGGGGACAAGAGACCCAGTACTTC	CAWSDRGQETQYF
few	TRBV6-5	TRBJ1-6	TRBD1	TGTGCCAGCAGAGCACAGGGGGCCCATAATTCACCCCTCCACTTT	CASRAQGAHNSPLHF
.	TRBV18	TRBJ2-1	.	TGTGCCAGCTCACCGAGCCCTTTGGGTGAGCAGTTCTTC	CASSPSPLGEQFF
.	TRBV9	TRBJ2-7	.	TGTGCCAGCAGCGTAGCTTACCCCTCCTACGAGCAGTACTTC	CASSVAYPSYEQYF
.	TRBV7-2	TRBJ1-4	.	TGTGCCAGCAGCCCAGGGTCAGGACCTCCTAATGAAAAACTGTTTTTT	CASSPGSGPPNEKLFF